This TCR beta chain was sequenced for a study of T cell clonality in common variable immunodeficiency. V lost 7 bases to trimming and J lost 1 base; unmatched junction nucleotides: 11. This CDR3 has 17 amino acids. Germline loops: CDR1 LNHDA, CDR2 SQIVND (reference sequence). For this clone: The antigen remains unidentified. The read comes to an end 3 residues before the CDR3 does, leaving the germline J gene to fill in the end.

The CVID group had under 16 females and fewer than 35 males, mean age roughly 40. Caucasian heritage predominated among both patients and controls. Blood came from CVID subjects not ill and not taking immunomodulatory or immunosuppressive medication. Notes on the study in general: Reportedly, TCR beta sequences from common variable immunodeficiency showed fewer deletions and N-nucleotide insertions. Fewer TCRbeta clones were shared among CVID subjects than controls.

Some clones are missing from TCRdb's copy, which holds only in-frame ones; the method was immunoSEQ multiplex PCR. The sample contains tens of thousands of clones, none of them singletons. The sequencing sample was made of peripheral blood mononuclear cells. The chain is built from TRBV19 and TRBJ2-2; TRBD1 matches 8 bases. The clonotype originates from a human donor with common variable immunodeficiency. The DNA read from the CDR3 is TGTGCCAGTACTTCCCGGGGGACAGGACTGAACACCGGGGAG. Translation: CASTSRGTGLNTGE. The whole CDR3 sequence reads CASTSRGTGLNTGELFF.